The 2 T cell receptor beta chains given below trace back to one sample, sequenced in a study of response to subunit inactivated influenza vaccine. TCRdb re-called the RT-PCR reads through MiXCR, storing one row per CDR3 protein. The data contain approximately 700,000 distinct CDR3 sequences, more than 11% of them singletons. The sample was PBMCs from blood, taken 14 to 15 days before vaccination. The origin of the receptors is a man in his fifties who received an inactivated influenza vaccine.

This clonotype was counted ten times or more. The rearrangement links TRBV4-2 to TRBJ2-4; D is possibly TRBD2 (5 bases). The CDR3 sequence is 13 residues long. Trimming cost V 0 bases and J 10 bases, with 10 bases left between them. CDR1 LGHNA and CDR2 YNFKEQ come from the germline V gene. For the CDR3, the DNA is TGTGCCAGCAGCCAAGATTCGAGGGCAATTCAGTACTTC. It codes for CASSQDSRAIQYF.

This clonotype was seen ten or more times. The V call is TRBV6-1, the J call TRBJ2-3; 14 bases fit TRBD2. This CDR3 is built from 19 residues. Germline lookup yields CDR1 MNHNS and CDR2 SASEGT. V gave up 3 bases and J gave up 4 bases; unmatched junction bases: 12. The CDR3 here is CASSERSGLAGGIADTQYF. Here the CDR3 DNA reads TGTGCCAGCAGTGAGCGATCAGGACTAGCGGGGGGCATCGCAGATACGCAGTATTTT.